This T cell receptor (beta chain) is drawn from a study of control samples from healthy donors and cancer patients (dated by TCRdb to 2018 to 2020). Turning to this clone: Its antigen is not yet known. At one end, the junction sequence differs from germline, possibly due to a read error. Other DNA variants within this sample encode the same CDR3.

Libraries were made using the immunoSEQ multiplex PCR assay. This is the immuneACCESS table as TCRdb keeps it, with only in-frame sequences that have V and J called. A part of the clones is gone; compared with another copy, unresolved V genes explain less than half, and the rest is unexplained. The sample profile shows about 410,000 clones; around 90% of them were found once. More than 6% of the sample comes from the top ten. From the cysteine up to the phenylalanine, the CDR3 has a length of 14 residues. The DNA shown is the 42-base CDR3, in frame from base 1. Per the germline V gene (reference sequence), MNHEY is the CDR1 and SMNVEV is the CDR2.

Sequencing was performed on PBMCs. The TCR comes from a man aged 40-55 years with head and neck cancer. The chain was built from TRBV27 and TRBJ2-7; a confident D gene designation cannot be given. The nucleotide sequence is TGTGCCAGCAGTTTATCGTGGGGAACCTACGAACAGTACTTC. It translates to CASSLSWGTYEQYF.